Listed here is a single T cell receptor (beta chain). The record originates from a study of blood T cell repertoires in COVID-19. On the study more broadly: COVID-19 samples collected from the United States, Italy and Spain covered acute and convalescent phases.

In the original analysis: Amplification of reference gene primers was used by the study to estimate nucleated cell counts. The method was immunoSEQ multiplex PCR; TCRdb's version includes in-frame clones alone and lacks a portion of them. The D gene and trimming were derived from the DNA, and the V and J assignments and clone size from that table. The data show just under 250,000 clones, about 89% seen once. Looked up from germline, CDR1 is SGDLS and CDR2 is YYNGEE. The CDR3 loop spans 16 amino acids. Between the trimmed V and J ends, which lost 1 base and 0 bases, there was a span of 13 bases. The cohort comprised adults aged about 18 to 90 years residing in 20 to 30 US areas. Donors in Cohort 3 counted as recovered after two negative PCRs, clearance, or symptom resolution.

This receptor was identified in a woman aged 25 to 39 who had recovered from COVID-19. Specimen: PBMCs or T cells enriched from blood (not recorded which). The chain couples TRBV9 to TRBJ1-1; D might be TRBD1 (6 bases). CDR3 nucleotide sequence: TGTGCCAGCAGCGTACAGGGGTCCCCCATGAACACTGAAGCTTTCTTT. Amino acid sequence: CASSVQGSPMNTEAFF. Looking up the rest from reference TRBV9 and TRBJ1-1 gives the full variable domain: DSGVTQTPKHLITATGQRVTLRCSPRSGDLSVYWYQQSLDQGLQFLIQYYNGEERAKGNILERFSAQQFPDLHSELNLSSLELGDSALYFCASSVQGSPMNTEAFFGQGTRLTVV.